The 16 T cell receptor beta chains listed next were all sequenced from one sample in a study of radiotherapy plus CTLA-4 blockade in lung cancer. Only in-frame clones appear in the TCRdb table, and some are missing; sequencing was by immunoSEQ multiplex PCR. The table records about 120,000 clones, roughly 74% of them present only once. The sample in question was peripheral blood, obtained from a patient treated with radiotherapy plus ipilimumab. The receptors originated from a human donor with non-small cell lung cancer who had a partial response to radiotherapy plus ipilimumab.

The CDR3 bases are TGTGCCAGCAGCCCGATCTCGTCAGGGCTAGGAAACACCATATATTTT. Translation gives CASSPISSGLGNTIYF. The chain carries TRBV11-2 and TRBJ1-3, with D maybe TRBD1 (5 bases). The V gene's germline CDR1 is SGHAT and CDR2 FQNNGV. The CDR3 runs 16 residues. Trimming removed 5 bases at V and 4 bases at J, with 18 bases between.

V is TRBV18 and J is TRBJ1-1, with D possibly matching TRBD1 (6 bases). CDR3 size: 14 residues. V lost 4 bases and J lost 0, with 9 bases in between. CDR1 and CDR2 from the germline V gene are KGHSH and LQKENI. In nucleotides, the CDR3 is TGTGCCAGCTCACGGACAGTCTTGAACACTGAAGCTTTCTTT. This sequence encodes CASSRTVLNTEAFF.

The rearrangement joins TRBV27 to TRBJ2-1, with D maybe TRBD2 (6 bases). The V end was cut by 5 bases, the J end by 6 bases, with 20 bases between. From germline, CDR1 is MNHEY and CDR2 SMNVEV (reference sequence). This CDR3 has 16 amino acids. The CDR3 sequence is CASSPHGSAQTNEQFF. The CDR3 DNA is TGTGCCAGCAGTCCCCACGGGAGCGCCCAGACCAATGAGCAGTTCTTC.

The chain links TRBV5-1 to TRBJ2-1; 10 nucleotides line up with TRBD2. CDR1 is SGHRS, CDR2 YFSETQ, per germline. After removal of 0 bases from V and 7 bases from J, the junction contained 4 bases not matched to a gene. The CDR3 extends over 15 amino acids. The CDR3 loop is CASSLDSGRSNEQFF. DNA for the CDR3: TGCGCCAGCAGCTTGGATAGCGGGAGGTCTAATGAGCAGTTCTTC.

This clone was picked up one time. V and J are TRBV11-2 and TRBJ2-2, with 10 bases lining up with TRBD1. The CDR3 sequence is 17 residues long. Germline assignment: CDR1 SGHAT and CDR2 FQNNGV. Losses at the gene ends were 5 bases for V and 7 bases for J; bases not matched to a gene: 13. The CDR3, as DNA: TGTGCCAGCAGCCGAATAGGGGGGACAGGGGCTTACGGGGAGCTGTTTTTT. It specifies CASSRIGGTGAYGELFF.

About this clone itself: The sample has other DNA sequences that encode this CDR3 too. This sequence joins TRBV27 and TRBJ1-1, with no clear D. The CDR3 is made up of 13 amino acids. V lost 3 bases to trimming and J lost 1 base, with 6 bases between them. Germline-derived CDR1 and CDR2 are MNHEY and SMNVEV (reference sequence). CDR3: CASSFRENTEAFF. The CDR3 nucleotides read TGTGCCAGCAGTTTCCGGGAGAACACTGAAGCTTTCTTT.

The chain carries TRBV6-5 and TRBJ1-6; 12 bases match TRBD1. CDR1 and CDR2 from the germline V gene are MNHEY and SVGAGI. The CDR3 totals 15 residues. V trimming: 4 bases; J trimming: 10 bases; junction bases outside the gene matches: 5. The CDR3: CASSFRDRGQSPLHF. In DNA, the CDR3 is TGTGCCAGCAGTTTCCGGGACAGGGGGCAATCACCCCTCCACTTT.

This clone has a handful of counts. The chain links TRBV7-8 to TRBJ2-7; D is uncertain. CDR1 is SGHVS and CDR2 is FQNEAQ in the germline V gene. Trimming shortened V by 1 base and J by 7 bases, and 11 bases separated the two germline ends. CDR3 length equals 13 residues. Here the CDR3 reads CASSLVQAGEQYV. In DNA form, the CDR3 reads TGTGCCAGCAGCTTAGTGCAGGCTGGGGAGCAGTACGTC.

The chain is built from TRBV2 and TRBJ2-5; D is perhaps TRBD2 (6 bases). The CDR3 is 15 amino acids. V lost 3 bases and J 4 bases, leaving 15 bases between the germline ends. The germline V gene encodes CDR1 SNHLY and CDR2 FYNNEI. The CDR3 DNA reads as TGTGCCAGCAGTGAGGAGGGGCTGAACCGAGAGACCCAGTACTTC. Translated: CASSEEGLNRETQYF.

The chain has TRBV5-1 and TRBJ2-3, with 8 bases fitting TRBD1. The length of the CDR3 is 13 residues. V was pared by 7 bases and J by 2 bases, with 3 bases of the junction left unmatched. In germline, CDR1 is SGHRS, CDR2 YFSETQ. The CDR3 protein is CASDRGTTDTQYF. As DNA, the CDR3 is TGCGCCAGCGACAGGGGCACCACAGATACGCAGTATTTT.

The chain joins TRBV29-1 to TRBJ2-2; TRBD2 aligns across 11 bases. Germline CDR1 SQVTM, CDR2 ANQGSEA. V gave up 5 bases and J gave up 4 bases; unmatched junction bases: 12. This CDR3 has 17 residues. The CDR3 here is CSVWEVAGGRGTGELFF. As DNA, the CDR3 is TGCAGCGTTTGGGAAGTAGCGGGAGGGCGGGGCACCGGGGAGCTGTTTTTT.

The chain links TRBV2 to TRBJ1-5, with 8 positions matching TRBD1. J was trimmed by 2 bases and V by 6 bases; bases with no gene match: 6. This CDR3 is built from 15 residues. The germline gives CDR1 SNHLY, CDR2 FYNNEI. Written as DNA, the CDR3 is TGTGCCAGCAGGTCGGACAGGGTTCGCAATCAGCCCCAGCATTTT. Its protein is CASRSDRVRNQPQHF.

This chain uses TRBV18 with TRBJ2-5, with D uncertain. The CDR3 extends over 13 amino acids. Germline V CDR1 and CDR2: KGHSH, LQKENI. V was trimmed by 3 bases and J by 4 bases, leaving 9 bases between them. For the CDR3, the DNA is TGTGCCAGCTCACCCGGGTTGCGAGAGACCCAGTACTTC. It yields the protein CASSPGLRETQYF.

The chain recombines TRBV5-1 with TRBJ2-2; the match to TRBD2 covers 8 bases. V shed 0 bases and J 1 base; nucleotides not matched to a gene: 2. This CDR3 spans 16 amino acids. The germline V gene encodes CDR1 SGHRS and CDR2 YFSETQ. In DNA, the CDR3 is TGCGCCAGCAGCTTGGTACTAGCGGAGAACACCGGGGAGCTGTTTTTT. Its translation is CASSLVLAENTGELFF.

The V and J genes are TRBV5-1 and TRBJ2-1, with D maybe TRBD1 (6 bases). V lost 4 bases and J lost 8, with 10 bases in between. Germline CDR1 reads SGHRS; CDR2 reads YFSETQ. The CDR3 runs to 12 residues. The CDR3, as DNA: TGCGCCAGCAGCGAGGGGGACCATGAGCAGTTCTTC. It codes for CASSEGDHEQFF.

The chain recombines TRBV5-5 with TRBJ2-6, with TRBD1 as a possible D gene (6 bases). CDR3 length equals 18 residues. Per the germline V gene, CDR1 is SGHKS and CDR2 is YYEKEE (reference sequence). The V gene lost 5 bases and the J gene lost 4 bases, with 22 bases spanning the gap. The CDR3 region is CASRTRDIRATGANVLTF. For the CDR3, the DNA is TGTGCCAGCAGGACCCGGGACATTAGAGCAACCGGGGCCAACGTCCTGACTTTC.